This T cell receptor beta chain was identified in a study of control samples from healthy donors and cancer patients. Using immunoSEQ multiplex PCR, the repertoire was profiled, and TCRdb retains in-frame clones only, with some absent. The table records approximately 150,000 clones, around nine tenths of them present only once. Trimming removed 0 bases at V and 7 bases at J, with 4 bases between. Germline V lookup: CDR1 MRHNA, CDR2 SNTAGT. This CDR3 contains 13 residues. The rearrangement joins TRBV6-4 to TRBJ1-6; D remains unclear. The sample consisted of PBMCs. The clonotype was recovered from a middle-aged man with head and neck cancer. For the CDR3, the DNA is TGTGCCAGCAGTGACTCTGGGAATTCACCCCTCCACTTT. This encodes CASSDSGNSPLHF.